The rows below give T cell receptor beta chains drawn from one sample of a study of CD8 T cells in Susac syndrome. TCRdb passed the immunoSEQ multiplex PCR reads through MiXCR, listing each CDR3 protein once. The sample has approximately 190,000 distinct CDR3 sequences; almost 96% are singletons. Sequencing was carried out using CD4+ T cells from PBMCs. Receptors were obtained from a human donor with Susac syndrome. CDR3s include the opening cysteine and the closing phenylalanine or tryptophan. The D gene is left open where the match is weak. Expanded clones get a size class; other rows say once, few or many, or leave the size out.

TRBV7-2,NA,TRBJ2-1,TRBD2,TGTGCCAGCAGCTTAGTGTCGACTAGCGGGGGGGCGGATGAGCAGTTCTTC,CASSLVSTSGGADEQFF
TRBV27,NA,TRBJ2-7,TRBD1,TGTGCCAGCACCCGGAGGGGACAGGGGGCGACTCATGAGCAGTACTTC,CASTRRGQGATHEQYF
TRBV5-6,NA,TRBJ2-7,NA,TGTGCCAGCAGCTTGGGTCCAGGGAGCTCCTACGAGCAGTACTTC,CASSLGPGSSYEQYF
TRBV4-3,NA,TRBJ1-1,NA,TGCGCCAGCAGCCAAGCCTTACAGGCCCCTGAAGCTTTCTTT,CASSQALQAPEAFF
TRBV10-3,NA,TRBJ2-3,NA,TGTGCCATCAGTGAACGCAGGGGCACAGATACGCAGTATTTT,CAISERRGTDTQYF
TRBV30,NA,TRBJ1-5,NA,TGTGCCTGGAGTGTATTAGGGGAAACTCAGCCCCAGCATTTT,CAWSVLGETQPQHF
TRBV7-9,NA,TRBJ1-6,NA,TGTGCCAGCAGCTTAGCGGCGGGACGGAGTAATTCACCCCTCCACTTT,CASSLAAGRSNSPLHF
TRBV6-6,NA,TRBJ1-2,NA,TGTGCCAGCAGTTACACTTCAGGGGCCATAGAGGGCTACACCTTC,CASSYTSGAIEGYTF
TRBV20-1,NA,TRBJ1-1,NA,TGCAGTGCCCCTAGACCAGGGGCCGACACTGAAGCTTTCTTT,CSAPRPGADTEAFF
TRBV7-2,NA,TRBJ2-5,NA,TGTGCCAGCAGCTTAGATCCGGGGGCAGGAGAGACCCAGTACTTC,CASSLDPGAGETQYF
TRBV19,NA,TRBJ1-2,NA,TGTGCCAGTACCCTCGCTGGGAACTATGGCTACACCTTC,CASTLAGNYGYTF
TRBV12-5,NA,TRBJ2-7,NA,TGTGCTAGTGGTTTAAGGGACGGATACGAGCAGTACTTC,CASGLRDGYEQYF
TRBV10-3,NA,TRBJ2-1,TRBD1,TGTGCCATCAGTACCCGGGACAGGGTGGGCAATGAGCAGTTCTTC,CAISTRDRVGNEQFF
TRBV19,NA,TRBJ1-6,NA,TGTGCCAGTAGGCTGCCCGGACCGGGATCACCCCTCCACTTT,CASRLPGPGSPLHF
TRBV12-3/TRBV12-4,once,TRBJ1-1,NA,TGTGCCAGCAGTTTACAGAGGGGCACTGAAGCTTTCTTT,CASSLQRGTEAFF
TRBV5-1,NA,TRBJ2-2,NA,TGCGCCAGCAGTCGACGGGGGAACACCGGGGAGCTGTTTTTT,CASSRRGNTGELFF
TRBV7-9,NA,TRBJ2-3,TRBD1,TGTGCCAGCAGCTTCGGGACAGTCACAGATACGCAGTATTTT,CASSFGTVTDTQYF
TRBV5-4,NA,TRBJ1-5,NA,TGTGCCAGCAGCCTGATGGGCGGCAATCAGCCCCAGCATTTT,CASSLMGGNQPQHF
TRBV7-6,NA,TRBJ1-1,NA,TGTGCCAGCAGCTTAACCGTCCTGAACACTGAAGCTTTCTTT,CASSLTVLNTEAFF
TRBV3-1,NA,TRBJ2-1,TRBD2,TGTGCCAGCAGCCCCCAGACTAGCGTGTACAATGAGCAGTTCTTC,CASSPQTSVYNEQFF
TRBV30,NA,TRBJ2-3,TRBD2,TGTGCCTGGAGTGGATCCTTAACGGGGGGAACAGATACGCAGTATTTT,CAWSGSLTGGTDTQYF
TRBV30,NA,TRBJ1-2,TRBD1,TGTGCCTGGAGTGGAGACAGGGGGTACTATGGCTACACCTTC,CAWSGDRGYYGYTF
TRBV28,NA,TRBJ2-6,TRBD1,TGTGCCAGCAGTTTAAGGGGCGGGACAGGAGGAACTGGGGCCAACGTCCTGACTTTC,CASSLRGGTGGTGANVLTF
TRBV12-3/TRBV12-4,NA,TRBJ1-2,NA,TGTGCCAGCAGTCATACCAGGGATATAGGCTACACCTTC,CASSHTRDIGYTF
TRBV5-4,NA,TRBJ2-1,NA,TGTGCCAGCAGCCCTAGACAGAGCTCCTACAATGAGCAGTTCTTC,CASSPRQSSYNEQFF
TRBV19,NA,TRBJ2-1,TRBD2,TGTGCCAGTAGTGGGGGACTAGCCTACAATGAGCAGTTCTTC,CASSGGLAYNEQFF
TRBV7-9,once,TRBJ1-2,TRBD1,TGTGCCAGCAGCGGGACAGCTACTAACTATGGCTACACCTTC,CASSGTATNYGYTF
TRBV29-1,NA,TRBJ2-1,TRBD2,TGCAGGGCGGGGACTACCCCCTACAATGAGCAGTTCTTC,CRAGTTPYNEQFF
TRBV4-1,NA,TRBJ2-6,NA,TGCGCCAGCAGCCAGGGTGGAGACTCTGGGGCCAACGTCCTGACTTTC,CASSQGGDSGANVLTF
TRBV27,NA,TRBJ1-1,NA,TGTGCCAGCAGTTTAAGTCCCCCGGGGACTGAAGCTTTCTTT,CASSLSPPGTEAFF
TRBV12-5,NA,TRBJ2-3,NA,TGTGCTAGTGGTTTGGGCGACAGGGAGGGGGGAGATACGCAGTATTTT,CASGLGDREGGDTQYF
TRBV29-1,NA,TRBJ1-3,NA,TGCAGCGTCGCCGGGACTCCCAGCTCTGGAAACACCATATATTTT,CSVAGTPSSGNTIYF
TRBV6-4,NA,TRBJ2-2,NA,TGTGCCACAGCTCCCGAGGAATTCGGGGAGCTGTTTTTT,CATAPEEFGELFF
TRBV7-7,NA,TRBJ2-7,NA,TGTGCCAGCAGCTCCGGACAGCCCGGGACGGCCGAGCAGTACTTC,CASSSGQPGTAEQYF
TRBV11-2,NA,TRBJ1-4,TRBD1,TGTGCCAGCGCCGAGTGGACAGGGGGCAGTTATGAAAAACTGTTTTTT,CASAEWTGGSYEKLFF
TRBV10-3,NA,TRBJ1-1,NA,TGTGCCATCAGTGATTTTAACACTGAAGCTTTCTTT,CAISDFNTEAFF
TRBV19,NA,TRBJ2-1,NA,TGTGCCAGTAGTGCCTGGCGGGGGCCTACCTACAATGAGCAGTTCTTC,CASSAWRGPTYNEQFF
TRBV7-7,NA,TRBJ2-2,NA,TGTGCCAGCAGCGCAGACTTGAACACCGGGGAGCTGTTTTTT,CASSADLNTGELFF
TRBV10-3,NA,TRBJ2-5,NA,TGTGCCATCAGTTCCGAGCGGGAGACCCAGTACTTC,CAISSERETQYF
TRBV20-1,NA,TRBJ1-2,NA,TGCAGTGCTAGAGATCGAGAAAACAGGCCTAGGGACTATGGCTACACCTTC,CSARDRENRPRDYGYTF
TRBV20-1,once,TRBJ1-5,NA,TGCAGTGCTAGAGATTTTGGTCTCAATCAGCCCCAGCATTTT,CSARDFGLNQPQHF
TRBV2,NA,TRBJ2-1,TRBD1,TGTGCCAGCAGGGACAGGGTTTTACCCTACAATGAGCAGTTCTTC,CASRDRVLPYNEQFF
TRBV18,NA,TRBJ2-5,TRBD2,TGTGCCAGCGCGAGTAGCGGGACGTACCAAGAGACCCAGTACTTC,CASASSGTYQETQYF
TRBV19,NA,TRBJ1-4,NA,TGTGCCAGTAGTCTCGAGAGGGGAAAACTGTTTTTT,CASSLERGKLFF
TRBV12-3/TRBV12-4,NA,TRBJ1-2,TRBD1,TGTGCCAGCAGTTACGGACAGGGGAACTATGGCTACACCTTC,CASSYGQGNYGYTF
TRBV20-1,NA,TRBJ2-3,TRBD2,TGCAGTGCTAGAGATCGTCGGGGGGGGATTACAGATACGCAGTATTTT,CSARDRRGGITDTQYF
TRBV3-1,NA,TRBJ2-7,NA,TGTGCCAGCAGCCACGATGCGGTAGCATACTCCTACGAGCAGTACTTC,CASSHDAVAYSYEQYF